This T cell receptor beta chain was obtained from a study of CD8+ T cells in alopecia areata. Extraction and reverse transcription of RNA yielded cDNA as the sequencing template. Only in-frame clones appear in the TCRdb table, and some are missing; sequencing was by immunoSEQ multiplex PCR. The sample yields 100,000 to 140,000 clones, 65% to 85% seen once. The V gene lost 1 base and the J gene lost 1 base, with 10 bases spanning the gap. The CDR3 consists of 15 residues. Looked up from germline, CDR1 is GTSNPN and CDR2 is SVGIG (reference sequence). Whole-study findings and limits: Scalp clonality dropped significantly under tofacitinib, as did expanded CD8+ top-100 clones. Compared with normal scalp, lesional scalp had higher clonality and more expanded CD8+ clones.

This clone was counted once. Its antigen is undetermined. This sample's treatment: oral pan-JAK inhibitor, 5-10 mg twice daily. Sequences were derived from CD8+ T cells sorted from blood, sampled at week 24, from a patient treated with tofacitinib. The J gene is TRBJ2-2, the V gene TRBV30, with a tentative D call TRBD1 (5 bases). This clonotype originated in a human donor with alopecia areata. The CDR3 protein is CAWSDGQGNTGELFF. The CDR3 DNA sequence: TGTGCCTGGAGTGACGGGCAGGGGAACACCGGGGAGCTGTTTTTT.